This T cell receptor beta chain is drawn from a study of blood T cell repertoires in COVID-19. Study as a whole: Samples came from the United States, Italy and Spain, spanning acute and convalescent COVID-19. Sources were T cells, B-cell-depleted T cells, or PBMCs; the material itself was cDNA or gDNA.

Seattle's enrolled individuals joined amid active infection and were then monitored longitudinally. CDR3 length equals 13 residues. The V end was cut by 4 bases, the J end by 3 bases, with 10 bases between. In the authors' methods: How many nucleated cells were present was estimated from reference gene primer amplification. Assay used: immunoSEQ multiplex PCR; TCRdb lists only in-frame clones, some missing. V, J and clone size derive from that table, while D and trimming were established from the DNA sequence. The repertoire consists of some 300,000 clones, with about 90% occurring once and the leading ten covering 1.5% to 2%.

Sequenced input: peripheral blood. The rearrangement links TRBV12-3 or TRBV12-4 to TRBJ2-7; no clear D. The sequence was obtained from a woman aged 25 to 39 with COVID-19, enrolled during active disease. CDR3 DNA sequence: TGTGCCAGCAGTTCGAGTCTCCTCTACGAGCAGTACTTC. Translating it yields CASSSSLLYEQYF.